Following are 19 T cell receptor beta chains from one sample sequenced in a study of cytomegalovirus exposure and HLA in healthy donors. Primers for the PCR totalled 60 Vbeta and 13 Jbeta. Produced via immunoSEQ multiplex PCR; TCRdb's table is partial and in-frame only. The sample lists about 130,000 clones; 70% to 80% were seen once. Sequencing was done on a sample of PBMCs. The source of these receptors is a female donor in good health and CMV-seronegative.

The chain's CDR3 is CASGPTGNQPQHF. The CDR3, as DNA: TGTGCCAGCGGTCCCACGGGCAATCAGCCCCAGCATTTT. This chain uses TRBV6-1 with TRBJ1-5; D is ambiguous. This CDR3 region has 13 residues. The germline CDR1 and CDR2 sequences are MNHNS and SASEGT. V shed 8 bases and J shed 2 bases, with 10 bases lying between them.

The gene calls are TRBV9 and TRBJ2-3; 13 bases are a match to TRBD2. V dropped 3 bases and J dropped 3; count of bases not matched to a gene: 4. The CDR3 totals 16 residues. Germline CDR1 SGDLS, CDR2 YYNGEE. CDR3 DNA: TGTGCCAGCAGCGCTCGGACTAGCGGGAGAACAGATACGCAGTATTTT. Translating it yields CASSARTSGRTDTQYF.

The sample holds a few counts of this clone. This chain connects TRBV19 to TRBJ2-3; D is perhaps TRBD2 (6 bases). The germline gives CDR1 LNHDA, CDR2 SQIVND (reference sequence). The CDR3 loop spans 17 amino acids. The V end lost 3 bases, the J end lost 8 bases, and 24 bases lay between the germline ends. CDR3 protein: CASSMRAGAAGRSTQYF. CDR3 in DNA: TGTGCCAGTAGTATGAGGGCCGGGGCCGCGGGAAGGAGTACGCAGTATTTT.

As for this clone: Relative to the germline gene, one junction end is altered; a read error may explain this. This chain uses TRBV15 with TRBJ1-5; D unclear. Germline V gives CDR1 LNHNV, CDR2 YYDKDF (reference sequence). The CDR3 is made up of 10 amino acids. CDR3 amino acids: CATSFPRECF. The CDR3 DNA follows: TGTGCCACCAGTTTCCCCCGCGAGTGTTTT.

The chain couples TRBV2 to TRBJ2-5; unclear D gene. The length of the CDR3 is 11 residues. Germline CDR1 SNHLY, CDR2 FYNNEI. Deletions cut 4 bases from V and 5 bases from J, with 5 bases between. CDR3 coding DNA: TGTGCCAGCAGTGTGAGGGAGACCCAGTACTTC. This codes for CASSVRETQYF. Full variable domain (rest looked up from reference TRBV2 and TRBJ2-5): EPEVTQTPSHQVTQMGQEVILRCVPISNHLYFYWYRQILGQKVEFLVSFYNNEISEKSEIFDDQFSVERPDGSNFTLKIRSTKLEDSAMYFCASSVRETQYFGPGTRLLVL.

The V and J genes are TRBV28 and TRBJ1-2; D remains unclear. Trimming removed 3 bases from V and 4 bases from J, with 3 bases in between. This CDR3 is built from 11 residues. Germline values: CDR1 MDHEN, CDR2 SYDVKM. The CDR3 DNA reads TGTGCCAGCAGTTTCGGCTATGGCTACACCTTC. Amino acid sequence: CASSFGYGYTF.

This clone came up a few times. This chain uses TRBV4-3 with TRBJ1-3; D gene unclear. Trimming removed 0 bases at V and 4 bases at J, with 10 bases between. Germline V gene sequence: CDR1 LGHNA, CDR2 YSLEER. This CDR3 is 15 amino acids long. The CDR3 here is CASSQDLEFGNTIYF. The CDR3 nucleotides read TGCGCCAGCAGCCAAGATCTGGAGTTCGGAAACACCATATATTTT.

This chain connects TRBV10-1 to TRBJ1-2; 9 bases match TRBD1. This CDR3 has 15 residues. J gave up 4 bases and V 3 bases, and 6 bases lay outside the gene matches. CDR1 and CDR2 from the germline V gene are WNHNN and SYGVQD (reference sequence). In DNA, the CDR3 is TGCGCCAGCAGTGAAAGGACAGGGGCCTCCTATGGCTACACCTTC. Protein product: CASSERTGASYGYTF.

The chain uses TRBV7-9 and TRBJ1-1; tentatively, D is TRBD1 (6 bases). V lost 2 bases and J lost 1, with 11 bases in between. The CDR3 sequence is 15 residues long. CDR1 is SEHNR, CDR2 FQNEAQ, per germline (reference sequence). CDR3 loop: CASSLLGATNTEAFF. Here the CDR3 DNA reads TGTGCCAGCAGCTTATTGGGGGCCACGAACACTGAAGCTTTCTTT.

In this sample, this clone turned up once. The rearrangement links TRBV28 to TRBJ2-5; TRBD2 matches at 8 bases. V trimming: 7 bases; J trimming: 0 bases; junction bases outside the gene matches: 4. This CDR3 has 14 residues. CDR1 and CDR2 from the germline V gene are MDHEN and SYDVKM. CDR3 sequence reads: CASTNGGDQETQYF. The CDR3 DNA follows: TGTGCCAGCACTAACGGGGGGGACCAAGAGACCCAGTACTTC.

The V gene is TRBV4-3, the J gene TRBJ2-1; 13 bases line up with TRBD2. The CDR3 contains 15 residues. CDR1 LGHNA and CDR2 YSLEER come from the germline V gene. With V trimmed by 3 bases and J by 8 bases, 4 bases remained unmatched. The DNA for the CDR3 is TGCGCCAGCAGCCATAGGACTAGCGGGAGTTATGAGCAGTTCTTC. Translated, it gives CASSHRTSGSYEQFF.

The J gene is TRBJ2-2, the V gene TRBV9; 7 bases are shared with TRBD2. The CDR3 loop spans 15 amino acids. Germline CDR1 reads SGDLS; CDR2 reads YYNGEE. J was trimmed by 3 bases and V by 4 bases; bases with no gene match: 6. CDR3 nucleotides: TGTGCCAGCAGCCCTCGCGGGAGTTACACCGGGGAGCTGTTTTTT. This sequence encodes CASSPRGSYTGELFF.

The chain links TRBV11-2 to TRBJ2-3; no clear D gene. This CDR3 is 12 amino acids long. Germline V CDR1 and CDR2: SGHAT, FQNNGV. The V gene lost 4 bases and the J gene lost 7 bases, with 9 bases spanning the gap. The CDR3 DNA reads as TGTGCCAGCAGCTCCGACACCTATACGCAGTATTTT. It encodes CASSSDTYTQYF.

This clone was counted only a few times. The chain carries TRBV7-3 and TRBJ1-1; 9 bases map to TRBD1. The CDR3 runs 15 residues. CDR1 and CDR2 (germline): SGHTA, FQGTGA. With V trimmed by 0 bases and J by 11 bases, 10 bases remained unmatched. The CDR3 sequence is CASSLTGQGVEGAFF. The CDR3 DNA sequence: TGTGCCAGCAGCTTAACGGGACAGGGCGTTGAGGGGGCTTTCTTT.

V usage is TRBV6-1 and J usage is TRBJ1-5; the match to TRBD1 covers 8 bases. Germline CDR1 MNHNS, CDR2 SASEGT. Losses at the gene ends were 2 bases for V and 7 bases for J; bases not matched to a gene: 7. The CDR3 has 15 amino acids. CDR3 in amino acids: CASSELQGEGQPQHF. In DNA, the CDR3 is TGTGCCAGCAGTGAACTACAGGGGGAAGGCCAGCCCCAGCATTTT.

V and J are TRBV18 and TRBJ2-1, with 8 bases aligning to TRBD2. CDR3 size: 18 residues. Trimming at V came to 2 bases and at J to 0 bases, leaving 9 bases not matched to a gene. In germline, CDR1 is KGHSH, CDR2 LQKENI. CDR3 protein: CASSPGAGVALSYNEQFF. The CDR3 DNA reads TGTGCCAGCTCACCAGGAGCGGGAGTGGCTCTCTCCTACAATGAGCAGTTCTTC.

V usage is TRBV6-6 and J usage is TRBJ1-1; D might be TRBD1 (5 bases). The CDR3 runs 15 residues. CDR1 is MNHNY, CDR2 SVGAGI, per germline (reference sequence). Trimming removed 2 bases at V and 2 bases at J, with 12 bases between. The CDR3 is CASSYGQGFNTEAFF. The CDR3 coding sequence is TGTGCCAGCAGTTACGGGCAGGGATTCAACACTGAAGCTTTCTTT.

The chain employs TRBV5-6 and TRBJ2-3; the match to TRBD2 covers 13 bases. CDR1 and CDR2 from the germline V gene are SGHDT and YYEEEE. The CDR3 spans 16 residues. The V gene end was trimmed by 1 base and the J gene end by 5 bases; junction bases not matched to a gene: 4. In DNA, the CDR3 is TGTGCCAGCAGCTTGACTAGCGGGAGGGTGGGAGATACGCAGTATTTT. It encodes CASSLTSGRVGDTQYF.

This clone was observed a single time. The rearrangement joins TRBV10-3 to TRBJ2-7; 8 bases map to TRBD2. The trim removed 6 bases at V and 7 bases at J, leaving 14 bases unmatched. The germline V gene encodes CDR1 ENHRY and CDR2 SYGVKD. The CDR3 contains 15 residues. CDR3 loop: CAIRKIAGSSSEQYF. CDR3 coding DNA: TGTGCCATCAGAAAAATAGCGGGATCGTCTTCTGAGCAGTACTTC.